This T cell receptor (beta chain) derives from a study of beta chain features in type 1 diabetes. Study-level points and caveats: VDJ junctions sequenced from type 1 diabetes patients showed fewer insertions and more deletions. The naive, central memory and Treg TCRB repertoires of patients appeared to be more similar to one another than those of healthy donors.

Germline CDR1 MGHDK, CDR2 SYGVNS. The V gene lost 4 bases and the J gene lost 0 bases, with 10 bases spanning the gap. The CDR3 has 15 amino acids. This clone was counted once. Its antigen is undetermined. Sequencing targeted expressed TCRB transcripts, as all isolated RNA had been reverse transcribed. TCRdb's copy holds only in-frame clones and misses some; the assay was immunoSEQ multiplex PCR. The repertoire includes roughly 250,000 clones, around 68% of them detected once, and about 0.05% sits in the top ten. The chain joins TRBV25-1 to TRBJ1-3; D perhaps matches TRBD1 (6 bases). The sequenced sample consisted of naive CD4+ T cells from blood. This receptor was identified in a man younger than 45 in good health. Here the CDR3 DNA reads TGTGCCAGCAGTGCTCGCAGGGGCTCTGGAAACACCATATATTTT. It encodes CASSARRGSGNTIYF. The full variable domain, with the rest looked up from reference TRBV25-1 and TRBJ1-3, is EADIYQTPRYLVIGTGKKITLECSQTMGHDKMYWYQQDPGMELHLIHYSYGVNSTEKGDLSSESTVSRIRTEHFPLTLESARPSHTSQYLCASSARRGSGNTIYFGEGSWLTVV.